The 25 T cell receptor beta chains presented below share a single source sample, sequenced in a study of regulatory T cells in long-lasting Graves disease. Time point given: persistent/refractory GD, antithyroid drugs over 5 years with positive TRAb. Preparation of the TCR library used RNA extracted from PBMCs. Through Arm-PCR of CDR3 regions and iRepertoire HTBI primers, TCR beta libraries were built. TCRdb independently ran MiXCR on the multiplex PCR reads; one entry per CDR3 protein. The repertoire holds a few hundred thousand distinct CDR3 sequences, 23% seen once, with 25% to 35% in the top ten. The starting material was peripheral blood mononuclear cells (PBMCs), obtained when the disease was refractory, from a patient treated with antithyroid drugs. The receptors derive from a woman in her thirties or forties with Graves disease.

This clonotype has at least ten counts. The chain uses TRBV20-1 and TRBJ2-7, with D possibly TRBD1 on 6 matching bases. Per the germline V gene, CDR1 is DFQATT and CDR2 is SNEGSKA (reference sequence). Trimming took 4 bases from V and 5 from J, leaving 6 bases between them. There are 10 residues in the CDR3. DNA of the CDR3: TGCAGTGCTAACAGGGACGAGCAGTACTTC. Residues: CSANRDEQYF.

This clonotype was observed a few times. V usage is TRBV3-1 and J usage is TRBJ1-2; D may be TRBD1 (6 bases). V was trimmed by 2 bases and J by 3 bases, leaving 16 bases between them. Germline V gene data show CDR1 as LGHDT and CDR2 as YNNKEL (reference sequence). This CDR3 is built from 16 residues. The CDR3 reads CASSQFRGALYYGYTF. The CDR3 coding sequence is TGTGCCAGCAGCCAATTTCGGGGGGCGCTTTACTATGGCTACACCTTC.

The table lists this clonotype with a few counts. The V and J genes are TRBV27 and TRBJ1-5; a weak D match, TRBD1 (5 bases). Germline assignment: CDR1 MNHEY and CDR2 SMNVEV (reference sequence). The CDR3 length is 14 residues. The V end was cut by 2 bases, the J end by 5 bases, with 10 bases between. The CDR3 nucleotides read TGTGCCAGCAGTTTAGAGCGGGGGTATCAGCCCCAGCATTTT. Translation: CASSLERGYQPQHF.

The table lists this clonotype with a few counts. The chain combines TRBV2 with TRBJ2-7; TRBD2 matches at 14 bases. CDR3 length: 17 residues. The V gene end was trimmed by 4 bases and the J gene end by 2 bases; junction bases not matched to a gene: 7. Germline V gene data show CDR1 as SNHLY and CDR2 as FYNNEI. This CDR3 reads CASSGGLAGVSAYEQYF. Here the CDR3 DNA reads TGTGCCAGCAGTGGGGGACTAGCGGGAGTCTCCGCCTACGAGCAGTACTTC. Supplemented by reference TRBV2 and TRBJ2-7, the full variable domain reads EPEVTQTPSHQVTQMGQEVILRCVPISNHLYFYWYRQILGQKVEFLVSFYNNEISEKSEIFDDQFSVERPDGSNFTLKIRSTKLEDSAMYFCASSGGLAGVSAYEQYFGPGTRLTVT.

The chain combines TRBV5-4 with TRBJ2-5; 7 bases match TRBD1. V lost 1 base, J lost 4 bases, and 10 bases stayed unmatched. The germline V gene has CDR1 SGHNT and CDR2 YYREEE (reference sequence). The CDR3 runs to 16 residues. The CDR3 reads CASSLWEGAGGETQYF. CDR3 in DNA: TGTGCCAGCAGCTTGTGGGAAGGGGCAGGGGGAGAGACCCAGTACTTC. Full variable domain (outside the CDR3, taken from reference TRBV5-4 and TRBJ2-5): ETGVTQSPTHLIKTRGQQVTLRCSSQSGHNTVSWYQQALGQGPQFIFQYYREEENGRGNFPPRFSGLQFPNYSSELNVNALELDDSALYLCASSLWEGAGGETQYFGPGTRLLVL.

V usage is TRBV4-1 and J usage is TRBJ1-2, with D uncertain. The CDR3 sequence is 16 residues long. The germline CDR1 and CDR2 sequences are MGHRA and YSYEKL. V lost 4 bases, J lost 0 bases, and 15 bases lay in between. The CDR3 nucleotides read TGCGCCAGCAGCCCAACCAGAGCGAAAGCTAACTATGGCTACACCTTC. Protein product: CASSPTRAKANYGYTF.

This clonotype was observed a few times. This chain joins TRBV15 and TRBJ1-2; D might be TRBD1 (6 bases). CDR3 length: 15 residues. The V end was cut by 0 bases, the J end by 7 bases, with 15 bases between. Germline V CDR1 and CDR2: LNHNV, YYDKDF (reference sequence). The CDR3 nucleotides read TGTGCCACCAGCAGAGATCATACTGGGGGCTCTGGCTACACCTTC. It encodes CATSRDHTGGSGYTF.

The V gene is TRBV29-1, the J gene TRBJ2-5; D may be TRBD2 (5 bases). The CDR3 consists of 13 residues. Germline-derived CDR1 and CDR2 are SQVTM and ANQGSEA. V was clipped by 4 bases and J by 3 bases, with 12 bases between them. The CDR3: CSVVGLREETQYF. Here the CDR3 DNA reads TGCAGCGTTGTTGGACTGCGAGAAGAGACCCAGTACTTC.

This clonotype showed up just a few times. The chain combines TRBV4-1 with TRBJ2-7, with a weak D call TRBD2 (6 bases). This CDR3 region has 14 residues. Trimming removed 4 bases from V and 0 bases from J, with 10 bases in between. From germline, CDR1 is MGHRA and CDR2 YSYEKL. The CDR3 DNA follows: TGCGCCAGCAGCCGAGGGACTTTCTCCTACGAGCAGTACTTC. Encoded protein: CASSRGTFSYEQYF.

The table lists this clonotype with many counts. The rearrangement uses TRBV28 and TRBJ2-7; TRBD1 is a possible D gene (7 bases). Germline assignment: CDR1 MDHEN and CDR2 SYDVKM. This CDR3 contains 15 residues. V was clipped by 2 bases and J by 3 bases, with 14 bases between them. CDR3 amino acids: CASSLRGRDRYEQYF. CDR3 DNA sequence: TGTGCCAGCAGTTTAAGGGGGCGGGATCGCTACGAGCAGTACTTC. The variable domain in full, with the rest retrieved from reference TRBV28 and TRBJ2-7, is DVKVTQSSRYLVKRTGEKVFLECVQDMDHENMFWYRQDPGLGLRLIYFSYDVKMKEKGDIPEGYSVSREKKERFSLILESASTNQTSMYLCASSLRGRDRYEQYFGPGTRLTVT.

CDR3 in DNA: TGTGCCAGCAGTTTATCCCGACTAGAAGATGAGCAGTTCTTC. Translation: CASSLSRLEDEQFF. The chain combines TRBV28 with TRBJ2-1; possible D gene TRBD2, 6 bases. The CDR3 consists of 14 residues. V was pared by 1 base and J by 8 bases, with 12 bases between. Germline V lookup: CDR1 MDHEN, CDR2 SYDVKM. Filled out from reference TRBV28 and TRBJ2-1, the complete variable domain reads DVKVTQSSRYLVKRTGEKVFLECVQDMDHENMFWYRQDPGLGLRLIYFSYDVKMKEKGDIPEGYSVSREKKERFSLILESASTNQTSMYLCASSLSRLEDEQFFGPGTRLTVL.

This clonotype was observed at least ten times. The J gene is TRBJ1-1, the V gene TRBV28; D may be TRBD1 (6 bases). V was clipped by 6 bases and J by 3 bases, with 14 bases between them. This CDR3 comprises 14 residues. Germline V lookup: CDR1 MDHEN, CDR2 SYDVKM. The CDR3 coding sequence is TGTGCCAGCAGCTTCAGGGGACAAGACACTGAAGCTTTCTTT. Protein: CASSFRGQDTEAFF.

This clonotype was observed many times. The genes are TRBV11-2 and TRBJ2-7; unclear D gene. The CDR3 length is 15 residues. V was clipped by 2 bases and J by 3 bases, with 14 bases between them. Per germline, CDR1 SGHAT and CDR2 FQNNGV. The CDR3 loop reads CASSLYAGVGYEQYF. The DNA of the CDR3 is TGTGCCAGCAGCTTATATGCAGGTGTGGGCTACGAGCAGTACTTC.

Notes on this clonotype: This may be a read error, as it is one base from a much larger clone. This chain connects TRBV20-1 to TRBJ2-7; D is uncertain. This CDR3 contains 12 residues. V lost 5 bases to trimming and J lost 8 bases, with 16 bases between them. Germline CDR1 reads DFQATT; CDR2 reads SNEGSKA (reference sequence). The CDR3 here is CSAELKPTKQYF. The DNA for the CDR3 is TGCAGTGCTGAGCTTAAACCCACCAAGCAGTACTTC.

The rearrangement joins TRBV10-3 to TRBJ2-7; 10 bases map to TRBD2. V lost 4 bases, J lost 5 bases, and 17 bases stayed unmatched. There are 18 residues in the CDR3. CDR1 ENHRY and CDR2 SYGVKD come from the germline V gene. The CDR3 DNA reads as TGTGCCATCAGTGCTACAACACTAGCGGGACCTTCTCGGAACGAGCAGTACTTC. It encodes CAISATTLAGPSRNEQYF.

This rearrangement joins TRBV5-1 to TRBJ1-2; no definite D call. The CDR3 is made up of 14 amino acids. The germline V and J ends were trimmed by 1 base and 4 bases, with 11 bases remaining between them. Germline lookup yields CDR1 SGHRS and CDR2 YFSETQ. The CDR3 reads CASSLSDGPYGYTF. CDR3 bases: TGCGCCAGCAGCTTGTCCGACGGACCCTATGGCTACACCTTC.

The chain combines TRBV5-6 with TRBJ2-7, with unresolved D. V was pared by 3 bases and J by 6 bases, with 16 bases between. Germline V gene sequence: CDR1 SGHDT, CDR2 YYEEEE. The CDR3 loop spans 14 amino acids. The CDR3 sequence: CASSSLFHPSEQYF. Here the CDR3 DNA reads TGTGCCAGCAGCTCGTTGTTCCATCCTTCCGAGCAGTACTTC.

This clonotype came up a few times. The DNA for the CDR3 is TGTGCCAGCAGCGTAGGTAGCGGGAGAGAGACCCAGTACTTC. Amino acid sequence: CASSVGSGRETQYF. The J gene is TRBJ2-5, the V gene TRBV9; TRBD2 aligns across 9 bases. Trimming cost V 0 bases and J 4 bases; bases outside gene matches: 1. CDR1 SGDLS and CDR2 YYNGEE come from the germline V gene. The CDR3 runs to 14 residues. Using reference TRBV9 and TRBJ2-5 for the parts outside the CDR3, the full variable domain is DSGVTQTPKHLITATGQRVTLRCSPRSGDLSVYWYQQSLDQGLQFLIQYYNGEERAKGNILERFSAQQFPDLHSELNLSSLELGDSALYFCASSVGSGRETQYFGPGTRLLVL.

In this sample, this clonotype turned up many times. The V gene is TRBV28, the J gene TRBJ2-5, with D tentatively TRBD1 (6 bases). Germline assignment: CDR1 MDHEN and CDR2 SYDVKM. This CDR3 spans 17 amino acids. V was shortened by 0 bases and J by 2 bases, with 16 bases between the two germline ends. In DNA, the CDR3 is TGTGCCAGCAGTTTATGGGGGGCCCGGTCTCCGCAAGAGACCCAGTACTTC. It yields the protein CASSLWGARSPQETQYF.

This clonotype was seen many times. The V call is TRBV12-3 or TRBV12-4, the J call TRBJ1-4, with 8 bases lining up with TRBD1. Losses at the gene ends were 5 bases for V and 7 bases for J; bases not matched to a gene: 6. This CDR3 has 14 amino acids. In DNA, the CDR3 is TGTGCCAGCAGTCCCGGCGGACAGGGTGAAAAACTGTTTTTT. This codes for CASSPGGQGEKLFF.

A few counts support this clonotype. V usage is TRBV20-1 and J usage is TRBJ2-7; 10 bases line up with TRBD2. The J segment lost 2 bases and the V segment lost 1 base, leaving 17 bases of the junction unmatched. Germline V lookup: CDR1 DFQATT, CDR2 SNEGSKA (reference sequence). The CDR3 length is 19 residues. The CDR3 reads CSARVPPAGGPRNTYEQYF. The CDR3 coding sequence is TGCAGTGCTAGAGTTCCCCCAGCGGGAGGGCCCCGAAATACCTACGAGCAGTACTTC.

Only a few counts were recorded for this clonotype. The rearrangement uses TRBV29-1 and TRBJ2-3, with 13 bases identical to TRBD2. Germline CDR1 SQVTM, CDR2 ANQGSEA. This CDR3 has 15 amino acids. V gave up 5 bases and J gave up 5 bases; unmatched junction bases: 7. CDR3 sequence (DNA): TGCAGCGTTCGGCAACTAGCGGGAGGGGGAGATACGCAGTATTTT. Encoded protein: CSVRQLAGGGDTQYF.

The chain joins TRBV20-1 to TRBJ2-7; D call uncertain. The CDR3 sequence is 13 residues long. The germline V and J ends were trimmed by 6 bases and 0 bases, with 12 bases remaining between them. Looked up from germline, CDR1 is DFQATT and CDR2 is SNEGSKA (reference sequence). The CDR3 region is CSALADTSYEQYF. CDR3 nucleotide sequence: TGCAGTGCCCTCGCTGACACCTCCTACGAGCAGTACTTC.

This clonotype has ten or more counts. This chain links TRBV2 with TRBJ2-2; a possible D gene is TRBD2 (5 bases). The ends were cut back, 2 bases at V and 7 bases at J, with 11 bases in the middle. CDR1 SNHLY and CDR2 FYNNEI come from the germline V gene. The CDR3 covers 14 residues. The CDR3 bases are TGTGCCAGCAGTGAATGGGGAGCTATCGGGGAGCTGTTTTTT. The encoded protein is CASSEWGAIGELFF.

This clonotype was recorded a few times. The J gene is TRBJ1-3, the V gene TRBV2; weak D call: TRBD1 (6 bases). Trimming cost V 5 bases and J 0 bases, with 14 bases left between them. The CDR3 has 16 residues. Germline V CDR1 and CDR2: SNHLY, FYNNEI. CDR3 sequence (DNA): TGTGCCAGCAGTCCCTGGACAGTCCGCTCTGGAAACACCATATATTTT. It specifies CASSPWTVRSGNTIYF.